These 13 T cell receptor beta chains originate from one sample sequenced in a study of sequential checkpoint blockade in melanoma. Sequenced by immunoSEQ multiplex PCR; TCRdb stores in-frame clones only, minus some. The repertoire holds about 11,000 clones, with roughly 69% as singletons. The treatment: randomized to nivolumab then ipilimumab (arm A) or the reverse (arm B). The sample in question was CD8+ T cells sorted from blood (inferred from file names), obtained from a patient given nivolumab and ipilimumab in sequence. These receptors were collected from a human donor with melanoma.

The CDR3 is CASSLGGTAYEQYF. The CDR3 region has the DNA TGTGCCAGCAGCTTGGGGGGGACTGCCTACGAGCAGTACTTC. The V gene is TRBV5-6, the J gene TRBJ2-7; D is possibly TRBD2 (6 bases). The V and J ends lost 0 bases and 2 bases respectively, with 9 bases between them. The CDR3 spans 14 residues. Germline V CDR1 and CDR2: SGHDT, YYEEEE.

J is TRBJ2-2 and V is TRBV29-1, with 9 positions matching TRBD1. The CDR3 covers 13 residues. The junction had 3 bases not matched to a gene; V was cut back by 4 bases and J by 6 bases. Germline CDR1 and CDR2: SQVTM and ANQGSEA. The CDR3, as DNA: TGCAGCGTTGGGGACAGGGTCCCCGGGGAGCTGTTTTTT. Its translation is CSVGDRVPGELFF.

This clone appeared a single time. This chain uses TRBV25-1 with TRBJ2-4, with D possibly TRBD2 on 5 matching bases. V lost 5 bases and J 1 base, leaving 15 bases between the germline ends. This CDR3 is built from 16 residues. CDR1 and CDR2 from the germline V gene are MGHDK and SYGVNS. CDR3 in DNA: TGTGCCAGCAGTAACCGGGATTCTGGGGCCAAAAACATTCAGTACTTC. Translating it yields CASSNRDSGAKNIQYF.

Only one count was recorded for this clone. This sequence joins TRBV2 and TRBJ1-1; maybe TRBD1 (6 bases). The CDR3 is 17 residues long. The ends were cut back, 5 bases at V and 0 bases at J, with 19 bases in the middle. CDR1 is SNHLY and CDR2 is FYNNEI in the germline V gene. CDR3 sequence: CASSTPGHLNMNTEAFF. The CDR3 DNA is TGTGCCAGCAGTACCCCGGGACATTTAAACATGAACACTGAAGCTTTCTTT.

This chain connects TRBV7-2 to TRBJ1-2; TRBD1 matches at 8 bases. The CDR3 contains 17 residues. The ends lost 5 bases at V and 8 bases at J; junction bases unmatched: 19. CDR1 and CDR2 from the germline V gene are SGHTA and FQGNSA. The CDR3 sequence is CASSPHRTGSYGGGYTF. The CDR3, as DNA: TGTGCCAGCAGCCCTCACCGGACAGGGTCTTATGGGGGCGGCTACACCTTC.

The rearrangement uses TRBV4-2 and TRBJ1-3, with no clear D. The CDR3 contains 14 residues. CDR1 and CDR2 from the germline V gene are LGHNA and YNFKEQ. V shed 3 bases and J shed 0 bases, with 6 bases lying between them. As DNA, the CDR3 is TGTGCCAGCAGCCAGGTGCGCTCTGGAAACACCATATATTTT. Residues: CASSQVRSGNTIYF.

V is TRBV27 and J is TRBJ2-7, with TRBD1 identical over 9 bases. Germline lookup yields CDR1 MNHEY and CDR2 SMNVEV (reference sequence). V dropped 10 bases and J dropped 4; count of bases not matched to a gene: 5. The CDR3 is made up of 12 amino acids. The CDR3 loop reads CAIGQGYYEQYF. The CDR3 DNA is TGTGCCATTGGACAGGGGTATTACGAGCAGTACTTC.

The V call is TRBV7-9, the J call TRBJ1-1; 7 bases are shared with TRBD1. CDR1 is SEHNR, CDR2 FQNEAQ, per germline (reference sequence). The CDR3 loop spans 14 amino acids. J gave up 3 bases and V 4 bases, and 5 bases lay outside the gene matches. Written as DNA, the CDR3 is TGTGCCAGCAGCTCCCGCGACAGGGACACTGAAGCTTTCTTT. Translating it yields CASSSRDRDTEAFF.

The CDR3 coding sequence is TGCGCCAGCAGCCAAGTCTTCCCGAACACCGGGGAGCTGTTTTTT. This codes for CASSQVFPNTGELFF. V usage is TRBV4-1 and J usage is TRBJ2-2; D gene uncertain. Per the germline V gene, CDR1 is MGHRA and CDR2 is YSYEKL. The CDR3 is 15 amino acids. V was shortened by 1 base and J by 0 bases, with 6 bases between the two germline ends.

This chain joins TRBV18 and TRBJ1-2; D possibly corresponds to TRBD1 (5 bases). Trimming removed 5 bases at V and 8 bases at J, with 21 bases between. There are 15 residues in the CDR3. CDR1 and CDR2 from the germline V gene are KGHSH and LQKENI. The CDR3 coding sequence is TGTGCCAGCTCAGGCCTTTACAGGCGGACGAGGGGCTACACCTTC. Amino acids: CASSGLYRRTRGYTF.

The chain combines TRBV27 with TRBJ2-2, with TRBD1 as a possible D gene (6 bases). The V end was cut by 5 bases, the J end by 4 bases, with 14 bases between. The V gene's germline CDR1 is MNHEY and CDR2 SMNVEV (reference sequence). This CDR3 contains 15 residues. CDR3 DNA: TGTGCCAGCAGTACGGACAGCGTGAGCACCGGGGAGCTGTTTTTT. Its protein product is CASSTDSVSTGELFF.

This chain links TRBV7-9 with TRBJ2-1, with 9 bases that match TRBD2. The CDR3 length is 16 residues. In germline, CDR1 is SEHNR, CDR2 FQNEAQ (reference sequence). V was clipped by 4 bases and J by 7 bases; unmatched bases: 11. CDR3 residues: CASSSPVAGARNEQFF. CDR3 nucleotides: TGTGCCAGCAGCTCCCCCGTAGCGGGAGCTAGGAATGAGCAGTTCTTC.

This clone was observed a handful of times. CDR3 bases: TGTGCCAGCAGTGAAGCCCGACAGGGTTGGGAAGAGACCCAGTACTTC. Amino acids: CASSEARQGWEETQYF. The chain has TRBV2 and TRBJ2-5; TRBD1 aligns across 7 bases. The ends lost 0 bases at V and 3 bases at J; junction bases unmatched: 7. Germline V CDR1 and CDR2: SNHLY, FYNNEI. This CDR3 has 16 amino acids.